This T cell receptor beta chain appears in the sequencing data of a study of blood T cells in healthy people across ages (dated by TCRdb to 2015 to 2017). With regard to the full study: In model experiments, template switching captured roughly one uniquely barcoded TCR beta cDNA molecule for every two T cells. The study measured age-related changes in TCR beta repertoire diversity using deep sequencing normalized with unique cDNA molecular identifiers. Four age groups were formed from the donors: young (average approximately 16 years), middle-aged (just under 40), aged (about 62) and long-lived (approximately 80). To avoid experimental bias, donors of different ages were randomly spread across the sequencing lanes. The study analyzed two additional independent replicas of 1 million unique cDNA reads from the same blood draw for two donors, one aged 18 to 29 and one aged 80 or older.

Library preparation was by 5' RACE. Sequenced on an Illumina HiSeq 2500. A second PCR of about 7 to 12 cycles was run with a J-beta primer mix and a sample-barcoded 5' primer. A unique molecular identifier was introduced onto each TCR beta cDNA molecule by a template-switch 5' adaptor carrying 12 random nucleotides. Each sample yielded at least 3 million CDR3-containing paired-end reads. All of the RNA was converted into first-strand cDNA using the Mint cDNA synthesis kit, with a TRBC-specific oligonucleotide serving as the primer. After uracil-DNA glycosylase treatment, a first 18-cycle PCR used universal primers M1SS and BC2_uni_R on all cDNA. The authors processed their data as follows. For normalization, 1 million high-quality reads, each with a distinct molecular identifier, were randomly selected from each sample. Reads with shared molecular identifiers were discarded instead of being binned into consensus sequences. MiTCR, run with a Q25 quality threshold and the strictest error-elimination algorithm, handled CDR3 identification, clonotype clustering and error correction. Lower-bound total TCR beta diversity was estimated with a nonparametric unseen species model using Euler transformation. TCRdb trimmed public reads at Q25 via fastp, called clones via MiXCR and kept in-frame beta chains. Here each entry gathers all rows of one CDR3 protein and keeps the most common genes and DNA. TCRdb, not the authors, supplied the V and J calls. Counted in this sample were 700,000 or so distinct CDR3 sequences; around two fifths of them appeared once. The leading ten clones occupy approximately 29% of the sample.

Concerning this clonotype itself: Its antigen has not been determined. Within one base of it there is no much larger clone, and no base qualities were kept.

The donors were roughly 39 Caucasian individuals from Russia, aged roughly 6 to 100 years, who were systemically healthy. Roughly 9 milliliters of peripheral blood were drawn from each donor into EDTA-treated Vacutainer tubes. Ficoll-Paque density-gradient centrifugation was used to isolate PBMCs, with at least 7 million per sample. Trizol reagent was used to extract total RNA from PBMCs, with at least 6 micrograms per sample. For every donor, flow cytometry on a PBMC aliquot measured the percentage of naive CD45RAhigh/CD27high T cells. Overall study results and their limits: Conclusive comparison of naive and antigen-experienced compartments was prevented by the profiling of bulk unsorted PBMCs. Compared with the aged group, more naive CD4+ T cells, fewer expanded clones and increased TCR diversity were shown by the long-lived group, suggesting age selection. Estimates of total diversity based on one million sequenced T cells were regarded as lower bounds and as underestimates. There was a strong correlation between observed TCR beta diversity and the percentage of naive T cells measured by flow cytometry. Donor CMV infection status was unknown, potentially confounding age-related changes in expanded clonotypes. As age increased, observed TCR beta diversity per million T cells dropped in a roughly linear way, and a significant reduction was already evident by age 40.

The CDR3 has 17 amino acids, counting the end cysteine and phenylalanine. The kept DNA is CDR3 alone, 51 bases in frame from the first base. CDR1 and CDR2 (SGHAT, FQNNGV) derive from the germline V gene. After removal of 3 bases from V and 2 bases from J, the junction retains 8 bases not matched to a gene. This TCR came from a man older than 75 in good health. The sequenced sample consisted of blood. The chain employs TRBV11-2 and TRBJ2-1, and 9 bases in between align with TRBD2. CDR3 loop: CASSFGGGRGPYNEQFF. The nucleotides read TGTGCCAGCAGCTTTGGGGGCGGGAGGGGGCCCTACAATGAGCAGTTCTTC.